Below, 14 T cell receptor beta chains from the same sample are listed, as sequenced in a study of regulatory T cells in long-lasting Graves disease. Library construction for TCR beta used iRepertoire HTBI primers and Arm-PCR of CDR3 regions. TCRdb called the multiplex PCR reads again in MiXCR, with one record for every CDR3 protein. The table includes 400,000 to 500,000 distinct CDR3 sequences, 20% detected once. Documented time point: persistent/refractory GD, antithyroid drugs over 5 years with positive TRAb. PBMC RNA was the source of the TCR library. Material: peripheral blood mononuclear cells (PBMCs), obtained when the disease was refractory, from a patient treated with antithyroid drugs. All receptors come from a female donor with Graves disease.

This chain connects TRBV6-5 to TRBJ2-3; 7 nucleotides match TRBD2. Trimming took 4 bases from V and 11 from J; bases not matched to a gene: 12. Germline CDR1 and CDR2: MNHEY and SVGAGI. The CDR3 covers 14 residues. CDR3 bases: TGTGCCAGCAGTTGCTCGAATGGCGGGAGTGTGCAGTATTTT. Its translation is CASSCSNGGSVQYF.

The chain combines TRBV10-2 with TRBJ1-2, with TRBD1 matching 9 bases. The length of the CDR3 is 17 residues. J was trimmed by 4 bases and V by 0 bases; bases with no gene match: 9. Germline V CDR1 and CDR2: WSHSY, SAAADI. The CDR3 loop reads CASSESAGQGFFYGYTF. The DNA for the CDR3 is TGCGCCAGCAGTGAGTCGGCGGGACAGGGATTCTTCTATGGCTACACCTTC.

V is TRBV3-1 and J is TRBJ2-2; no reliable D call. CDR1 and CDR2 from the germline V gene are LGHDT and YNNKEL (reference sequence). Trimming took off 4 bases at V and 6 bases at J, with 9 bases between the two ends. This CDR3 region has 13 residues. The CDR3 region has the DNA TGTGCCAGCAGCCCCTTGTACGCCGGGGAGCTGTTTTTT. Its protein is CASSPLYAGELFF.

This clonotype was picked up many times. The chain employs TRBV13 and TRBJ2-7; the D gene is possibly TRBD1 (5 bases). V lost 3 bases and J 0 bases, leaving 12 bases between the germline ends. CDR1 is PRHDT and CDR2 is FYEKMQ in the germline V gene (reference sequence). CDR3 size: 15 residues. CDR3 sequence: CASSFRTLSSYEQYF. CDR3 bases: TGTGCCAGCAGCTTTAGGACACTGAGCTCCTACGAGCAGTACTTC.

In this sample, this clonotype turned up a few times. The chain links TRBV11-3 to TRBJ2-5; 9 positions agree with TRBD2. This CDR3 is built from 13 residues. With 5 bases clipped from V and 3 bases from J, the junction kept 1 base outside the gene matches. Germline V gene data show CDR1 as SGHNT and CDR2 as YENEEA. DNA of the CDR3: TGTGCCAGCAGCAAGCGGGGGGAAGAGACCCAGTACTTC. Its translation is CASSKRGEETQYF.

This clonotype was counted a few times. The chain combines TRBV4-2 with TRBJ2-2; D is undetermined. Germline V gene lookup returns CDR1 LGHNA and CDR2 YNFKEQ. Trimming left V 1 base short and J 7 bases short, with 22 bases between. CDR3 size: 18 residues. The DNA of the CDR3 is TGTGCCAGCAGCCAAGCCCTTGCTGCCGGGTCAGTAGGCGGGGAGCTGTTTTTT. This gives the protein CASSQALAAGSVGGELFF.

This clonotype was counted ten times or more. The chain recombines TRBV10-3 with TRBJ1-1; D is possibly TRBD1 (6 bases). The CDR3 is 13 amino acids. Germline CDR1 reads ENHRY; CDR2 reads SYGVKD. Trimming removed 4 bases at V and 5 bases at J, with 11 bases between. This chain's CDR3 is CAISGRGATEAFF. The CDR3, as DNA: TGTGCCATCAGTGGAAGGGGGGCGACTGAAGCTTTCTTT.

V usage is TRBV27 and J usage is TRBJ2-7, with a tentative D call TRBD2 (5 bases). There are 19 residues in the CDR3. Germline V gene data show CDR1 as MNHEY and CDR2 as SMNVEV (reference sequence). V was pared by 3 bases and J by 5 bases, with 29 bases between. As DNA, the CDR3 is TGTGCCAGCAGTTTTGTGGGAGTTGATTCGGGTCTTCAAACAAACGAGCAGTACTTC. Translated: CASSFVGVDSGLQTNEQYF.

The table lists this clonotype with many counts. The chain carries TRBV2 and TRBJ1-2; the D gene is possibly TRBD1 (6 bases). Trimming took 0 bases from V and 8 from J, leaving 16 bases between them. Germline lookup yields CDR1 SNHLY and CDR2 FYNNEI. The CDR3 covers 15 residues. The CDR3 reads CASSEARGGARGYTF. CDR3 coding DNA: TGTGCCAGCAGTGAAGCTAGGGGGGGCGCGAGGGGCTACACCTTC.

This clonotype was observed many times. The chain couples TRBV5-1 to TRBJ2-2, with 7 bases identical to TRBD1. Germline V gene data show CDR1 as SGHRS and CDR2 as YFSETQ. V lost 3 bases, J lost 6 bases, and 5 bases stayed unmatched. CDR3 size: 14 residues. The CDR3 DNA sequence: TGCGCCAGCAGCTCGACAGGGTACCCCGGGGAGCTGTTTTTT. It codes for CASSSTGYPGELFF.

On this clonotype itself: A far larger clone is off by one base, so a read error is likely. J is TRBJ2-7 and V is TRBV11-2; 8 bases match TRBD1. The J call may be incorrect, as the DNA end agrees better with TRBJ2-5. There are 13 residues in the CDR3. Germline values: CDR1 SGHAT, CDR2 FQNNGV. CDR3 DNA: TGTGCCTGCAGCATGACAGGGGAAGAGACCCAGTACTTC. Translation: CACSMTGEETQYF.

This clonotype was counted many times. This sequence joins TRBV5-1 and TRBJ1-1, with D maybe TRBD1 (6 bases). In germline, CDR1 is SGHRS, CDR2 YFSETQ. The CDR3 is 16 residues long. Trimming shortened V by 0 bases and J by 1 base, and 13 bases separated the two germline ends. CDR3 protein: CASSLENRVRNTEAFF. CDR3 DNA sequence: TGCGCCAGCAGCTTGGAGAACAGGGTACGGAACACTGAAGCTTTCTTT.

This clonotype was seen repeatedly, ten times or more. This chain's CDR3 is CASRSGGSYEQYF. CDR3 in DNA: TGTGCCAGCAGGTCAGGGGGTTCCTACGAGCAGTACTTC. The chain is built from TRBV12-3 or TRBV12-4 and TRBJ2-7; TRBD1 agrees at 7 bases. CDR3 length equals 13 residues. V lost 6 bases, J lost 1 base, and 3 bases stayed unmatched.

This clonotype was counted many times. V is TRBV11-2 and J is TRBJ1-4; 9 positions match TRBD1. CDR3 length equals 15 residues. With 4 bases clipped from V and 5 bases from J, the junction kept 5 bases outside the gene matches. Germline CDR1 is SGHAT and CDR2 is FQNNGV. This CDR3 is CASSSGQGRNEKLFF. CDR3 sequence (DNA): TGTGCCAGCAGCTCCGGACAGGGGAGGAATGAAAAACTGTTTTTT.